This is a list of T cell receptor beta chains from one sample in a study of cytomegalovirus exposure and HLA in healthy donors. The table came from immunoSEQ multiplex PCR; TCRdb's copy has only in-frame clones and leaves some out. The sample carries 130,000 to 150,000 clones, about 74% recorded once. Sequenced material: PBMCs. Every receptor here comes from a woman aged 40 to 50 in good health and CMV-seronegative. CDR3s include the opening cysteine and the closing phenylalanine or tryptophan. A D gene is named only where the DNA matches it firmly. Rows may omit the clone size; those that give it use once, few, many or a size class.

.,once,TRBJ1-4,TRBV19,CASRSFWGGDLENEKLFF,TGTGCCAGTAGGAGTTTTTGGGGAGGTGATTTGGAAAATGAAAAACTGTTTTTT
.,.,TRBJ2-7,TRBV15,CATSRDRGNGGGEQYF,TGTGCCACCAGCAGAGATAGAGGGAATGGGGGCGGGGAGCAGTACTTC
.,.,TRBJ1-5,TRBV7-2,CASKRGNQPQHF,TGTGCCTCAAAACGGGGGAATCAGCCCCAGCATTTT
TRBD1,.,TRBJ2-3,TRBV11-3,CASSPGQGATDTQYF,TGTGCCAGCAGCCCCGGACAGGGGGCAACAGATACGCAGTATTTT
.,few,TRBJ1-2,TRBV28,CASFPRYGVGGYTF,TGTGCCAGCTTCCCACGTTACGGGGTTGGGGGCTACACCTTC
.,.,TRBJ1-1,TRBV10-3,CAISELAGDDGTDTEAFF,TGTGCCATCAGTGAGTTAGCGGGGGATGACGGTACGGACACTGAAGCTTTCTTT
TRBD1,.,TRBJ1-3,TRBV4-2,CASSQDLQGARNTIYF,TGTGCCAGCAGCCAAGATCTACAGGGGGCTAGAAACACCATATATTTT
.,.,TRBJ2-7,TRBV28,CASSLFRDNYEQYF,TGTGCCAGCAGTTTGTTCCGGGACAACTACGAGCAGTACTTC
.,.,TRBJ1-3,TRBV6-5,CASTTFPYSGNTIYF,TGTGCCAGCACTACCTTCCCGTACTCTGGAAACACCATATATTTT
TRBD1,.,TRBJ1-1,TRBV20-1,CSAGRGSEAFF,TGCAGTGCTGGCAGGGGGTCTGAAGCTTTCTTT
.,once,TRBJ2-2,TRBV5-1,CASSSGTLPGELFF,TGCGCCAGCAGCTCCGGGACTTTACCCGGGGAGCTGTTTTTT
TRBD1,.,TRBJ2-5,TRBV18,CASSVGQARETQYF,TGTGCCAGCTCCGTCGGACAGGCCAGAGAGACCCAGTACTTC
.,.,TRBJ2-7,TRBV6-5,CASSDLSTGYEQYF,TGTGCCAGCAGTGACCTTAGTACAGGCTACGAGCAGTACTTC
.,.,TRBJ1-5,TRBV6-1,CASSPGTPSNQPQHF,TGTGCCAGCAGCCCCGGGACACCCAGCAATCAGCCCCAGCATTTT
.,.,TRBJ2-5,TRBV6-5,CASSYSRKRETQYF,TGTGCCAGCAGTTACTCGAGGAAGCGGGAGACCCAGTACTTC
.,once,TRBJ1-1,TRBV10-3,CAISESPGSATEAFF,TGTGCCATCAGTGAGTCCCCAGGGTCGGCCACTGAAGCTTTCTTT
TRBD1,.,TRBJ2-7,TRBV2,CASNPGQGSAYEQYF,TGTGCCAGCAACCCGGGACAGGGGAGCGCCTACGAGCAGTACTTC
TRBD1,.,TRBJ2-1,TRBV11-2,CASSSLVGQGDYNEQFF,TGTGCCAGCAGCTCCCTAGTCGGACAGGGGGACTACAATGAGCAGTTCTTC
.,.,TRBJ1-3,TRBV7-9,CASSPTGGSGNTIYF,TGTGCCAGCAGCCCAACGGGGGGGTCTGGAAACACCATATATTTT
TRBD1,.,TRBJ2-7,TRBV2,CASSKPGQSLIAHSYEQYF,TGTGCCAGCAGTAAACCGGGACAGAGCCTTATTGCTCACTCCTACGAGCAGTACTTC
.,.,TRBJ2-7,TRBV15,CATSRAPPNRVAYEQYF,TGTGCCACCAGCAGAGCTCCCCCCAACAGGGTGGCCTACGAGCAGTACTTC
.,.,TRBJ2-7,TRBV19,CASSRSGRDTYEQYF,TGTGCCAGTAGTAGATCTGGCAGGGACACCTACGAGCAGTACTTC
TRBD1,.,TRBJ2-1,TRBV10-3,CAISRDRVWDNEQFF,TGTGCCATCAGCAGAGACAGGGTATGGGACAATGAGCAGTTCTTC
.,.,TRBJ1-1,TRBV19,CASRWSTTTEAFF,TGTGCCAGTAGGTGGAGTACCACGACTGAAGCTTTCTTT
.,.,TRBJ2-1,TRBV7-2,CASSRGDSIYNEQFF,TGTGCCAGCAGCCGCGGGGATTCCATCTACAATGAGCAGTTCTTC
TRBD1,.,TRBJ1-2,TRBV5-1,CASSLRQGALNYGYTF,TGCGCCAGCAGCTTGCGGCAGGGGGCCCTTAACTATGGCTACACCTTC
TRBD1,.,TRBJ2-1,TRBV25-1,CASSPGTGDYNEQFF,TGTGCCAGCAGCCCCGGGACAGGGGACTACAATGAGCAGTTCTTC
.,.,TRBJ1-6,TRBV2,CASSGGHDSPLHF,TGTGCCAGCAGTGGGGGACACGATTCACCCCTCCACTTT
.,.,TRBJ1-5,TRBV5-5,CASSLSHGGQPQHF,TGTGCCAGCAGCTTGTCCCATGGGGGGCAGCCCCAGCATTTT
.,.,TRBJ2-3,TRBV18,CASSTGFADTQYF,TGTGCCAGCTCTACAGGTTTTGCGGATACGCAGTATTTT
.,.,TRBJ2-3,TRBV4-1,CASSYEAVYTDTQYF,TGCGCCAGCAGCTACGAGGCTGTTTACACAGATACGCAGTATTTT
.,.,TRBJ2-2,TRBV5-1,CASRTPGIGTGELFF,TGCGCCAGTCGTACTCCAGGGATCGGCACCGGGGAGCTGTTTTTT
.,.,TRBJ1-2,TRBV15,CATSGRRNYGYTF,TGTGCCACCTCAGGAAGGCGAAACTATGGCTACACCTTC
.,.,TRBJ1-1,TRBV6-1,CASSVHNMNTEAFF,TGTGCCAGCAGTGTACACAACATGAACACTGAAGCTTTCTTT
.,.,TRBJ1-1,TRBV28,CASSSPGAYTEAFF,TGTGCCAGCAGTTCCCCAGGGGCGTACACTGAAGCTTTCTTT
TRBD1,.,TRBJ2-1,TRBV5-1,CASRMGQGIDEQFF,TGCGCCAGCAGGATGGGACAGGGGATCGATGAGCAGTTCTTC
.,.,TRBJ1-2,TRBV6-1,CASSEATGGYGYTF,TGTGCCAGCAGTGAAGCGACCGGGGGGTATGGCTACACCTTC
.,.,TRBJ2-2,TRBV11-2,CASSSSLGTGELFF,TGTGCCAGCAGCTCCTCACTAGGGACCGGGGAGCTGTTTTTT
.,.,TRBJ1-1,TRBV10-3,CAIRLGQEEAFF,TGTGCCATCAGATTGGGTCAGGAAGAAGCTTTCTTT
TRBD1,.,TRBJ2-5,TRBV28,CASSLSKFTGEETQYF,TGTGCCAGCAGTTTATCCAAATTCACAGGGGAGGAGACCCAGTACTTC
.,.,TRBJ1-2,TRBV29-1,CSVDPGAHGYTF,TGCAGCGTCGATCCAGGGGCCCATGGCTACACCTTC
TRBD1,.,TRBJ1-4,TRBV6-1,CASSEATTGGNEKLFF,TGTGCCAGCAGTGAAGCGACGACAGGGGGAAATGAAAAACTGTTTTTT
.,.,TRBJ1-1,TRBV11-2,CASSPGTMNTEAFF,TGTGCCAGCAGCCCAGGGACTATGAACACTGAAGCTTTCTTT
TRBD1,few,TRBJ1-6,TRBV4-2,CASSLGQGRGNSPLHF,TGTGCCAGCAGCCTCGGACAGGGTCGTGGTAATTCACCCCTCCACTTT
.,.,TRBJ1-6,TRBV5-1,CASSIRGQDSPLHF,TGCGCCAGCAGCATCCGGGGTCAAGATTCACCCCTCCACTTT